One and the same sample provided the 32 T cell receptor beta chains below, sequenced in a study of identical twins. One entry per CDR3 protein results from TCRdb running MiXCR on the 5' RACE reads. Of 450,000 to 500,000 distinct CDR3 sequences in the sample, roughly an eighth were seen once. In addition, the sample was reused for a study of yellow fever vaccine responses in identical twins.

The sequenced sample consisted of CD4+ T cells sorted from blood. The receptor source for this set is a woman aged 18-29 years in good health.

This clonotype was detected a few times. The chain has TRBV3-1 and TRBJ2-2; 8 bases agree with TRBD2. CDR3 length: 16 residues. J was trimmed by 2 bases and V by 6 bases; bases with no gene match: 8. Germline loops: CDR1 LGHDT, CDR2 YNNKEL (reference sequence). DNA for the CDR3: TGTGCCAGCAGTTTGACAGCGGGGGCAAACACCGGGGAGCTGTTTTTT. Protein: CASSLTAGANTGELFF. Full variable domain (outside the CDR3, taken from reference TRBV3-1 and TRBJ2-2): DTAVSQTPKYLVTQMGNDKSIKCEQNLGHDTMYWYKQDSKKFLKIMFSYNNKELIINETVPNRFSPKSPDKAHLNLHINSLELGDSAVYFCASSLTAGANTGELFFGEGSRLTVL.

This clonotype was seen a handful of times. The chain is built from TRBV6-2 or TRBV6-3 and TRBJ2-5; a possible D gene is TRBD2 (6 bases). Trimming took off 8 bases at V and 7 bases at J, with 17 bases between the two ends. Per germline, CDR1 MNHEY and CDR2 SVGEGT. This CDR3 is built from 13 residues. The CDR3 reads CASGGLLVGTQYF. Written as DNA, the CDR3 is TGTGCCAGCGGAGGACTACTCGTCGGGACCCAGTACTTC.

This clonotype has only a few counts. The rearrangement uses TRBV3-1 and TRBJ1-6, with a possible D match to TRBD1 (5 bases). The CDR3 consists of 13 residues. Trimming left V 4 bases short and J 8 bases short, with 9 bases between. Germline-derived CDR1 and CDR2 are LGHDT and YNNKEL (reference sequence). The CDR3 is CASSRGADSPLHF. CDR3 nucleotide sequence: TGTGCCAGCAGCCGGGGCGCGGATTCACCCCTCCACTTT.

This clonotype has only a few counts. CDR3 loop: CASRPAGLVSGELFF. The CDR3 DNA reads TGTGCCAGCAGACCCGCGGGACTAGTGTCCGGGGAGCTGTTTTTT. The V and J genes are TRBV3-1 and TRBJ2-2; 8 nucleotides match TRBD2. The CDR3 is 15 residues long. The junction had 9 bases not matched to a gene; V was cut back by 6 bases and J by 6 bases. Germline V lookup: CDR1 LGHDT, CDR2 YNNKEL (reference sequence).

The chain has TRBV12-3 or TRBV12-4 and TRBJ2-5, with TRBD1 identical over 12 bases. V was clipped by 6 bases and J by 5 bases; unmatched bases: 4. There are 14 residues in the CDR3. The CDR3 DNA follows: TGTGCCAGCAGGGGACAGGGGGCGGCGGAGACCCAGTACTTC. Encoded protein: CASRGQGAAETQYF.

CDR3 DNA sequence: TGTGCCAGCAGCCCCCCCGGGGCTTCGGCTGAAAAACTGTTTTTT. As protein: CASSPPGASAEKLFF. This chain joins TRBV28 and TRBJ1-4; the D gene is possibly TRBD1 (5 bases). This CDR3 is 15 amino acids long. V was shortened by 6 bases and J by 7 bases, with 18 bases between the two germline ends. Germline V lookup: CDR1 MDHEN, CDR2 SYDVKM.

This clonotype was detected ten times or more. The chain combines TRBV20-1 with TRBJ2-7; possible D gene TRBD2, 6 bases. The ends were cut back, 3 bases at V and 0 bases at J, with 12 bases in the middle. In germline, CDR1 is DFQATT, CDR2 SNEGSKA (reference sequence). This CDR3 contains 14 residues. The CDR3 nucleotides are TGCAGTGCTAGTCCCGGAGGGACCTCCTACGAGCAGTACTTC. Encoded protein: CSASPGGTSYEQYF.

Only a few counts were recorded for this clonotype. The chain couples TRBV5-5 to TRBJ2-1, with 12 bases lining up with TRBD1. Germline V gene lookup returns CDR1 SGHKS and CDR2 YYEKEE (reference sequence). V dropped 1 base and J dropped 6; count of bases not matched to a gene: 8. The CDR3 length is 17 residues. The CDR3 DNA is TGTGCCAGCAGCTTGTGGCTCGGGACAGGGGGCCCCAATGAGCAGTTCTTC. Translated: CASSLWLGTGGPNEQFF. Variable domain in full (rest from reference TRBV5-5 and TRBJ2-1): DAGVTQSPTHLIKTRGQQVTLRCSPISGHKSVSWYQQVLGQGPQFIFQYYEKEERGRGNFPDRFSARQFPNYSSELNVNALLLGDSALYLCASSLWLGTGGPNEQFFGPGTRLTVL.

DNA for the CDR3: TGTGCCTGGAGCCGACAGGGGAGCTACGAGCAGTACTTC. It codes for CAWSRQGSYEQYF. The chain combines TRBV30 with TRBJ2-7; 8 nucleotides align to TRBD1. Looked up from germline, CDR1 is GTSNPN and CDR2 is SVGIG (reference sequence). After removal of 3 bases from V and 3 bases from J, the junction contained 4 bases not matched to a gene. This CDR3 is built from 13 residues.

This clonotype was counted between two and nine times. The CDR3 DNA follows: TGTGCCAGCAGCACCCAACCCCGAGGGCTAGCGGGGAATAGTGAGCAGTTCTTC. Encoded protein: CASSTQPRGLAGNSEQFF. The V gene is TRBV9, the J gene TRBJ2-1, with 9 bases matching TRBD2. From germline, CDR1 is SGDLS and CDR2 YYNGEE. The CDR3 has 18 residues. V was pared by 4 bases and J by 9 bases, with 20 bases of the junction left unmatched.

The table lists this clonotype with many counts. The rearrangement uses TRBV28 and TRBJ2-5; D ambiguous. Germline CDR1 MDHEN, CDR2 SYDVKM. V was shortened by 3 bases and J by 4 bases, with 9 bases between the two germline ends. CDR3 length: 13 amino acids. In DNA form, the CDR3 reads TGTGCCAGCAGTTTGGCCGCCAGAGAGACCCAGTACTTC. The encoded protein is CASSLAARETQYF.

CDR3 in DNA: TGCGCCAGCAGCCAGACAGGGTTAACTAATGAAAAACTGTTTTTT. Its translation: CASSQTGLTNEKLFF. The rearrangement joins TRBV4-1 to TRBJ1-4; the match to TRBD1 covers 7 bases. CDR1 is MGHRA, CDR2 YSYEKL, per germline. The CDR3 sequence is 15 residues long. J lost 1 base, V lost 3 bases, and 2 bases had no gene match.

As for this clonotype: One end of the junction is discordant with germline, which a read error may explain. This rearrangement joins TRBV20-1 to TRBJ1-3, with D unresolved. The CDR3 contains 11 residues. Germline V CDR1 and CDR2: DFQATT, SNEGSKA (reference sequence). This CDR3 is CSAVSGNTIYF. CDR3 nucleotide sequence: TGCAGTGCTGTCTCTGGAAACACCATCTATTTT.

This clonotype was observed many times. The chain links TRBV29-1 to TRBJ2-5, with 7 nucleotides matching TRBD2. V lost 5 bases, J lost 5 bases, and 8 bases stayed unmatched. The CDR3 is 13 amino acids. Germline V CDR1 and CDR2: SQVTM, ANQGSEA. DNA for the CDR3: TGCAGCGTTCTCAAAGGCGGGAGTGAGACCCAGTACTTC. Its translation is CSVLKGGSETQYF.

The chain has TRBV7-2 and TRBJ2-3; D possibly matches TRBD1 or TRBD2 (6 bases each). The CDR3 contains 16 residues. Trimming cost V 5 bases and J 4 bases, with 19 bases left between them. The germline gives CDR1 SGHTA, CDR2 FQGNSA. CDR3 nucleotides: TGTGCCAGCAGCACTAGGAGGGGGTCTGAGGCAGATACGCAGTATTTT. This gives the protein CASSTRRGSEADTQYF.

This clonotype showed up many times. J is TRBJ2-7 and V is TRBV5-1; possible D gene TRBD2, 5 bases. V shed 6 bases and J shed 2 bases, with 9 bases lying between them. The CDR3 contains 12 residues. The V gene's germline CDR1 is SGHRS and CDR2 YFSETQ. The DNA for the CDR3 is TGCGCCAGCACCGACGGGACCTACGAGCAGTACTTC. Protein: CASTDGTYEQYF.

The table lists this clonotype with many counts. The chain combines TRBV6-2 or TRBV6-3 with TRBJ2-1, with 9 bases matching TRBD2. V gave up 6 bases and J gave up 9 bases; unmatched junction bases: 6. The V gene's germline CDR1 is MNHEY and CDR2 SVGEGT. The CDR3 is made up of 13 amino acids. In DNA, the CDR3 is TGTGCCAGCAGGACTAGCGGAACTAGTGAGCAGTTCTTC. It specifies CASRTSGTSEQFF.

This chain joins TRBV2 and TRBJ1-4; D is ambiguous. In germline, CDR1 is SNHLY, CDR2 FYNNEI. The CDR3 loop spans 15 amino acids. Between the trimmed V and J ends, which lost 7 bases and 6 bases, there was a span of 18 bases. The CDR3 sequence: CASTTGREVYEKLFF. CDR3 nucleotide sequence: TGTGCCAGCACTACCGGACGGGAGGTTTATGAAAAACTGTTTTTT.

The rearrangement joins TRBV6-2 or TRBV6-3 to TRBJ2-7; 12 bases are a match to TRBD2. V was pared by 11 bases and J by 2 bases, with 7 bases of the junction left unmatched. Per germline, CDR1 MNHEY and CDR2 SVGEGT. The CDR3 length is 14 residues. The DNA for the CDR3 is TGTGCCGCCGTGAGGACTAGCGGGACCTACGAGCAGTACTTC. Its translation: CAAVRTSGTYEQYF.

In this sample, this clonotype turned up a few times. This chain joins TRBV10-2 and TRBJ1-2; no clear D gene. V was trimmed by 3 bases and J by 1 base, leaving 3 bases between them. CDR1 and CDR2 (germline): WSHSY, SAAADI. The CDR3 runs to 12 residues. CDR3 coding DNA: TGCGCCAGCAGTGACCTTAACTATGGCTACACCTTC. Translated: CASSDLNYGYTF.

The chain joins TRBV12-2 to TRBJ2-1; TRBD2, the table's D call, lacks a check against the DNA. TRBV12-2 is tagged as a pseudogene. CDR3 size: 20 residues. The CDR3 sequence: CASRLIAQLGLAGVCDEQFF. The DNA for the CDR3 is TGTGCAAGTCGCCTAATTGCACAACTGGGACTAGCGGGAGTATGCGATGAGCAGTTCTTC.

The chain joins TRBV10-3 to TRBJ2-7; TRBD1 matches at 8 bases. The CDR3 contains 16 residues. After removal of 1 base from V and 1 base from J, the junction contained 6 bases not matched to a gene. Germline values: CDR1 ENHRY, CDR2 SYGVKD. CDR3 in amino acids: CAISEWGNRGSYEQYF. CDR3 DNA: TGTGCCATCAGTGAGTGGGGAAACAGGGGGTCCTACGAGCAGTACTTC.

The chain carries TRBV20-1 and TRBJ2-1; TRBD2 is a possible D gene (6 bases). Trimming pared 5 bases from V and 5 bases from J, leaving 16 bases between. The CDR3 is made up of 14 amino acids. Looked up from germline, CDR1 is DFQATT and CDR2 is SNEGSKA (reference sequence). CDR3 protein: CSAGGRQIHNEQFF. Here the CDR3 DNA reads TGCAGTGCTGGAGGGAGACAGATACACAATGAGCAGTTCTTC.

In its sample, this clonotype was seen a few times. The J gene is TRBJ1-1, the V gene TRBV29-1, with D unresolved. V lost 2 bases and J 3 bases, leaving 7 bases between the germline ends. Germline lookup yields CDR1 SQVTM and CDR2 ANQGSEA. The CDR3 is made up of 12 amino acids. DNA of the CDR3: TGCAGCGTTGAAATCAGATACACTGAAGCTTTCTTT. This translates into CSVEIRYTEAFF.

The chain combines TRBV21-1 with TRBJ1-2; the tabulated D call, TRBD1, remains unverified against the DNA. TRBV21-1 has pseudogene status. The CDR3 length is 15 residues. This chain's CDR3 is CASSKEQRPDYGYTF. CDR3 nucleotides: TGTGCCAGCAGCAAAGAACAGCGCCCGGACTATGGCTACACCTTC.

The sample holds a few counts of this clonotype. The V call is TRBV4-3, the J call TRBJ2-2, with 7 bases aligning to TRBD1. The CDR3 is 16 residues long. The junction had 3 bases not matched to a gene; V was cut back by 2 bases and J by 0 bases. Germline lookup yields CDR1 LGHNA and CDR2 YSLEER. The chain's CDR3 is CASSQRQGTNTGELFF. The CDR3 DNA follows: TGCGCCAGCAGCCAAAGACAGGGTACGAACACCGGGGAGCTGTTTTTT.

In its sample, this clonotype was seen a few times. The chain combines TRBV5-1 with TRBJ2-7; no definite D call. The V gene lost 4 bases and the J gene lost 2 bases, with 13 bases spanning the gap. CDR1 SGHRS and CDR2 YFSETQ come from the germline V gene. The CDR3 length is 14 residues. This chain's CDR3 is CASSPDMETYEQYF. The CDR3 nucleotides are TGCGCCAGCAGCCCCGACATGGAAACCTACGAGCAGTACTTC.

There are a few counts of this clonotype. The chain employs TRBV7-8 and TRBJ2-2; D possibly matches TRBD1 or TRBD2 (6 bases each). Germline loops: CDR1 SGHVS, CDR2 FQNEAQ. The CDR3 extends over 18 amino acids. The V and J ends lost 2 bases and 5 bases respectively, with 21 bases between them. CDR3: CASSLRILGGGVTGELFF. CDR3 nucleotides: TGTGCCAGCAGCTTAAGAATTTTGGGGGGCGGCGTAACCGGGGAGCTGTTTTTT.

In this sample, this clonotype turned up a few times. The chain carries TRBV9 and TRBJ2-1; 8 positions agree with TRBD1. After removal of 2 bases from V and 4 bases from J, the junction contained 2 bases not matched to a gene. This CDR3 comprises 14 residues. Germline V CDR1 and CDR2: SGDLS, YYNGEE. Here the CDR3 reads CASSVGQGYNEQFF. In DNA form, the CDR3 reads TGTGCCAGCAGCGTTGGACAGGGTTACAATGAGCAGTTCTTC.

This clonotype was recorded a few times. The chain couples TRBV5-1 to TRBJ2-3; 7 bases map to TRBD2. CDR3 length equals 16 residues. V lost 0 bases, J lost 6 bases, and 10 bases stayed unmatched. Germline V gene sequence: CDR1 SGHRS, CDR2 YFSETQ. The CDR3 region is CASSLARLAARDTQYF. DNA for the CDR3: TGCGCCAGCAGCTTGGCACGCCTAGCGGCACGGGATACGCAGTATTTT.

This clonotype was counted between two and nine times. The chain combines TRBV6-5 with TRBJ2-7, with D possibly matching TRBD2 (6 bases). CDR1 and CDR2 (germline): MNHEY, SVGAGI. This CDR3 comprises 15 residues. The ends were cut back, 2 bases at V and 1 base at J, with 12 bases in the middle. CDR3 loop: CASSYRGEPSYEQYF. The DNA for the CDR3 is TGTGCCAGCAGTTACCGCGGGGAACCATCCTACGAGCAGTACTTC.

About this clonotype itself: It is likely a read error, because the conserved phenylalanine at the end of the CDR3 is missing. The chain recombines TRBV25-1 with TRBJ2-2, with D possibly being TRBD2 (6 bases). CDR3 length: 16 residues. The germline gives CDR1 MGHDK, CDR2 SYGVNS. V was trimmed by 8 bases and J by 4 bases, leaving 20 bases between them. The CDR3 spells CASRPRGIGGTGELFC. CDR3 nucleotide sequence: TGTGCCAGCCGCCCACGGGGCATCGGGGGCACCGGGGAGCTGTTTTGT.